This record looks at one TCR beta chain sequence and its context. No antigen is known for it. No much larger clone is present one base from it, and per-base qualities are unavailable. One collaborating source in Seattle enrolled patients while the patients were actively infected and followed the patients over time throughout the course of disease. Collaborating institutions collected whole blood in K2EDTA tubes following their own protocols. Collaborator samples were shipped for TCRbeta analysis as frozen whole blood, isolated PBMCs, or DNA extracted from either sample type. The data belong to a study of blood T cell repertoires in COVID-19 (dated by TCRdb to 2019 to 2021). Study-level background: Samples covering the acute and convalescent phases of COVID-19 were provided by collaborators in the United States, Italy and Spain. The material from the prospective study consisted of cDNA or gDNA derived from T cells, B-cell-depleted T cells, or PBMCs. The dataset comprised deeply sampled blood TCRbeta repertoires from subjects exposed to, actively infected with, or recovered from COVID-19. The repertoires were released in a freely available public database meant as a resource for research on the immune response to SARS-CoV-2. The samples were drawn from the first 160 participants of the ongoing ImmuneRACE study and from roughly 1,300 subjects provided by 6 global collaborators. Nearly every sample came with metadata listing a de-identified subject ID, COVID-19 status, age in years and sex. Where available, HLA class I and class II types were obtained from metadata supplied by the sample provider rather than from assay-based typing.

The immunoSEQ Assay, a bias-controlled multiplex PCR, was used to amplify TCRbeta CDR3 regions from genomic DNA. As for the original processing: Nucleated cell counts per sample were estimated from amplification of reference gene primers within the assay. To quantify the absolute abundance of each unique TCRbeta CDR3 rearrangement, sequence reads were collapsed and filtered. Productive Simpson clonality was computed per sample as the square root of Simpson's diversity index over productive rearrangements. Not all clones reach the TCRdb copy of this immuneACCESS table, which keeps in-frame sequences only. Checked studies attribute under half of the gap to unresolved V genes and leave the rest unexplained. D and trimming come from the DNA, and the V and J calls and clone size come from that table. Present in this sample are around 190,000 clones, around 86% of which were seen just once. The leading ten clones occupy roughly 7.5% of the sample.

What the study reported, not specific to this receptor: How much clinical and demographic metadata was included differed by source and by participant, and the metadata was provided uncurated.

The CDR3 holds 14 amino acids from the cysteine to the phenylalanine. CDR3 DNA is the only sequence kept; it has 42 bases, read in frame from the first base. The germline V gene (reference sequence) yields LNHDA for CDR1 and SQIVND for CDR2. V ends up 6 bases short and J 4 bases short, with an unmatched junction base count of 8. The sample comprised peripheral blood. The chain uses TRBV19 and TRBJ1-1, with 7 middle bases fitting TRBD1. The TCR was taken from a woman aged 65 to 85 with COVID-19, enrolled during active disease. The CDR3 region has the sequence CASRPGQTFTEAFF. The DNA is as follows: TGTGCCAGTAGGCCGGGACAGACGTTCACTGAAGCTTTCTTT.